These T cell receptor beta chains were read from a single sample in a study of shared clonotypes between healthy human individuals. Assay: immunoSEQ multiplex PCR; the TCRdb copy retains only in-frame clones and omits some. The sample comprises about 2.2 million clones, approximately 94% of which are singletons, and approximately 1.7% rests with the top ten. The sample consisted of naive CD8+ T cells from PBMCs. These receptors were collected from a young man in good health. Some clones in this sample may be carry-over from other donors' samples. The CDR3 runs from the conserved cysteine through the conserved F or W. Only some rows state a clone size, as once, few, many or a class for expanded clones.

V gene: TRBV11-2; J gene: TRBJ2-5; clone size: .; CDR3 protein: CASSLPRRLNQETQYF
V gene: TRBV9; J gene: TRBJ2-5; clone size: .; CDR3 protein: CASSAGLAGSQETQYF
V gene: TRBV9; J gene: TRBJ2-6; clone size: .; CDR3 protein: CASSVGYGANVLTF
V gene: TRBV7-9; J gene: TRBJ2-3; clone size: .; CDR3 protein: CATDRGGLLPTDTQYF
V gene: TRBV27; J gene: TRBJ2-7; clone size: .; CDR3 protein: CASSLGQPEVYEQYF
V gene: TRBV29-1; J gene: TRBJ2-1; clone size: .; CDR3 protein: CSVASGVGYNEQFF
V gene: TRBV5-1; J gene: TRBJ2-2; clone size: .; CDR3 protein: CASSGTGVNAGELFF
V gene: TRBV28; J gene: TRBJ2-1; clone size: .; CDR3 protein: CASSLPPAGNYNEQFF
V gene: TRBV4-3; J gene: TRBJ2-7; clone size: .; CDR3 protein: CASSYQSDGNYEQYF
V gene: TRBV9; J gene: TRBJ2-1; clone size: .; CDR3 protein: CASSASPRLFSSYNEQFF
V gene: TRBV6-4; J gene: TRBJ2-7; clone size: .; CDR3 protein: CASSDDGLVREQYF
V gene: TRBV28; J gene: TRBJ1-5; clone size: .; CDR3 protein: CASKTGSINSNQPQHF
V gene: TRBV6-1; J gene: TRBJ2-7; clone size: .; CDR3 protein: CASRLGGLFEQYF
V gene: TRBV27; J gene: TRBJ1-4; clone size: .; CDR3 protein: CASSLFGGQDEKLFF
V gene: TRBV10-3; J gene: TRBJ1-6; clone size: .; CDR3 protein: CAIGGDSNNSPLHF
V gene: TRBV19; J gene: TRBJ2-3; clone size: .; CDR3 protein: CASSGTGTGGTDTQYF
V gene: TRBV5-4; J gene: TRBJ2-5; clone size: .; CDR3 protein: CASSADREETQYF
V gene: TRBV28; J gene: TRBJ2-1; clone size: .; CDR3 protein: CASSFGGSAYNEQFF
V gene: TRBV2; J gene: TRBJ2-7; clone size: .; CDR3 protein: CASKGSDHLYEQYF
V gene: TRBV28; J gene: TRBJ2-7; clone size: once; CDR3 protein: CASSPRDGYEQYF
V gene: TRBV9; J gene: TRBJ1-2; clone size: .; CDR3 protein: CASSVGTENYGYTF
V gene: TRBV5-3; J gene: TRBJ1-3; clone size: .; CDR3 protein: CARSLVCGHLGPSQSLSGNTIYF
V gene: TRBV15; J gene: TRBJ1-5; clone size: .; CDR3 protein: CATSEGGWRHQPQHF
V gene: TRBV7-9; J gene: TRBJ1-2; clone size: .; CDR3 protein: CASSLGPGRSNYGYTF
V gene: TRBV27; J gene: TRBJ2-7; clone size: .; CDR3 protein: CASSLLPGTDYEQYF
V gene: TRBV27; J gene: TRBJ1-1; clone size: .; CDR3 protein: CASSEGHWGTEAFF